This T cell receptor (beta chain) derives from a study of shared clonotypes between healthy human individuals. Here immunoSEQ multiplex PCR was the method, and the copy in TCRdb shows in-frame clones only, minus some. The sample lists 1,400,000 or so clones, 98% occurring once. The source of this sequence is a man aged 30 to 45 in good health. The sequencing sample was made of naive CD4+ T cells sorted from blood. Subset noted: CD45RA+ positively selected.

CDR3 residues: CASSRGEAFF. CDR3 DNA sequence: TGTGCCAGCAGCAGGGGGGAAGCTTTCTTT. The chain couples TRBV6-1 to TRBJ1-1; 7 bases align to TRBD1. The V gene end was trimmed by 6 bases and the J gene end by 8 bases; junction bases not matched to a gene: 0. Germline CDR1 reads MNHNS; CDR2 reads SASEGT. CDR3 length equals 10 residues.